This T cell receptor (beta chain) is drawn from a study of shared clonotypes between healthy human individuals. Study conclusions and caveats: A few donors shared approximately 5% of their naive CD4 clonotypes. The authors expected sequencing depth to affect clonotype sharing among donors. Sorted-subset sequencing was shown by rarefaction to be incomplete despite large depth. As a rule, naive subsets had a larger estimated richness than memory subsets.

The assay was immunoSEQ multiplex PCR, and TCRdb's table has in-frame clones only and misses some. Among about 2.4 million clones listed, roughly 93% were seen once. To note about this clone: What it binds is unknown. Distinct nucleotide sequences in the sample also encode this CDR3.

Germline CDR1 and CDR2: SQVTM and ANQGSEA. The J segment lost 4 bases and the V segment lost 2 bases, leaving 0 bases of the junction unmatched. The CDR3 is 12 amino acids. The specimen sequenced was naive CD4+ T cells from PBMCs. Subset specified: CD45RA+ positively selected. The receptor was derived from a man between 18 and 29 years old in good health. Some clones in this sample may be carry-over from other donors' samples. The rearrangement uses TRBV29-1 and TRBJ2-3, with TRBD1 matching 7 bases. For the CDR3, the DNA is TGCAGCGTTGAACAGGGGGCAGATACGCAGTATTTT. Protein sequence: CSVEQGADTQYF.